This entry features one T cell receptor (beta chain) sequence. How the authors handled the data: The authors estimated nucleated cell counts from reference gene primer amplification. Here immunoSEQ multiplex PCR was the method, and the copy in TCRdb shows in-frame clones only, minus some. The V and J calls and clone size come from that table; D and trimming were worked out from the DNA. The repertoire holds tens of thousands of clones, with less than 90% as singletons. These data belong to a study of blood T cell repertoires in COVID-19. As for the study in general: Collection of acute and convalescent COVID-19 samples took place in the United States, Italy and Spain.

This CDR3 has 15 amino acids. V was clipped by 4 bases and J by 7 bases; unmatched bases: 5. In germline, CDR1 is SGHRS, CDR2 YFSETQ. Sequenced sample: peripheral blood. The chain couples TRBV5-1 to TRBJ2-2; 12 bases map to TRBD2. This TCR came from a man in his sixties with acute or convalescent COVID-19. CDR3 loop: CASSPLAGGIGELFF. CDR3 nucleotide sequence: TGCGCCAGCAGCCCCCTAGCGGGAGGGATCGGGGAGCTGTTTTTT.